One sample yielded the 28 T cell receptor beta chains listed below, sequenced in a study of T cell responses to AZD1222 COVID-19 vaccine. Method: immunoSEQ multiplex PCR; TCRdb's copy keeps in-frame clones and lacks some. The repertoire includes 110,000 to 150,000 clones, 85% to 95% of them detected once, and roughly 12% sits in the top ten. Source: peripheral blood, taken after recovery from COVID-19. These receptors were obtained from an adult who had recovered from COVID-19.

V gene TRBV7-9 combines with J gene TRBJ1-1; 9 bases align to TRBD1. The germline CDR1 and CDR2 sequences are SEHNR and FQNEAQ (reference sequence). The CDR3 is 15 amino acids. The junction had 9 bases not matched to a gene; V was cut back by 5 bases and J by 5 bases. CDR3 in DNA: TGTGCCAGCAGCCGACGGGGACAGGGTGGAACTGAAGCTTTCTTT. Translating gives CASSRRGQGGTEAFF.

The gene calls are TRBV4-1 and TRBJ2-2, with TRBD2 identical over 11 bases. Germline V gene data show CDR1 as MGHRA and CDR2 as YSYEKL. CDR3 length equals 20 residues. J gave up 7 bases and V 0 bases, and 16 bases lay outside the gene matches. This CDR3 is CASSQDRVVAGGSASGELFF. The CDR3, as DNA: TGCGCCAGCAGCCAAGACAGGGTGGTAGCGGGAGGGTCCGCGAGCGGGGAGCTGTTTTTT.

The J gene is TRBJ2-7, the V gene TRBV15; D might be TRBD2 (6 bases). This CDR3 has 13 amino acids. Germline V gene sequence: CDR1 LNHNV, CDR2 YYDKDF (reference sequence). Trimming took 5 bases from V and 5 from J, leaving 13 bases between them. CDR3 sequence (DNA): TGTGCCACCAGCGTGAAGGGACTCCACGAGCAGTACTTC. As protein: CATSVKGLHEQYF.

This clone was detected only once. CDR3 loop: CASSQFQDSSTKRTEAFF. CDR3 nucleotide sequence: TGCGCCAGCAGCCAGTTCCAGGACAGCTCCACCAAGAGGACTGAAGCTTTCTTT. This sequence joins TRBV4-1 and TRBJ1-1, with D maybe TRBD1 (6 bases). This CDR3 contains 18 residues. The germline V gene has CDR1 MGHRA and CDR2 YSYEKL. Trimming took 3 bases from V and 5 from J, leaving 25 bases between them.

V gene TRBV6-5 combines with J gene TRBJ1-1; maybe TRBD1 (6 bases). There are 14 residues in the CDR3. Trimming took 7 bases from V and 1 from J, leaving 13 bases between them. From germline, CDR1 is MNHEY and CDR2 SVGAGI. CDR3 sequence reads: CASIPPGQNTEAFF. The CDR3, as DNA: TGTGCCAGCATTCCTCCGGGACAGAACACTGAAGCTTTCTTT.

This clone was seen a single time. The chain recombines TRBV9 with TRBJ2-7; 14 bases align to TRBD2. The CDR3 has 15 amino acids. The V gene end was trimmed by 5 bases and the J gene end by 5 bases; junction bases not matched to a gene: 6. Germline CDR1 and CDR2: SGDLS and YYNGEE. The CDR3 region has the DNA TGTGCCAGCAGTCCCAGACTAGCGGGGGGGAACGAGCAGTACTTC. Residues: CASSPRLAGGNEQYF.

This clone was seen a handful of times. This rearrangement joins TRBV5-1 to TRBJ1-6; D unclear. This CDR3 spans 13 amino acids. Trimming left V 0 bases short and J 7 bases short, with 5 bases between. The germline V gene has CDR1 SGHRS and CDR2 YFSETQ. The CDR3 reads CASSLESNSPLHF. CDR3 DNA sequence: TGCGCCAGCAGCTTGGAATCCAATTCACCCCTCCACTTT.

The chain employs TRBV24-1 and TRBJ1-1; D unclear. V lost 7 bases, J lost 0 bases, and 11 bases lay in between. The CDR3 sequence is 14 residues long. The V gene's germline CDR1 is KGHDR and CDR2 SFDVKD. For the CDR3, the DNA is TGTGCCACCAGAGGCGGGAGCATGAACACTGAAGCTTTCTTT. Translated, it gives CATRGGSMNTEAFF.

The V gene is TRBV29-1, the J gene TRBJ1-1, with D possibly TRBD1 on 6 matching bases. The CDR3 consists of 12 residues. Deletions cut 4 bases from V and 4 bases from J, with 10 bases between. Germline V CDR1 and CDR2: SQVTM, ANQGSEA. CDR3 DNA sequence: TGCAGCGTTGGGGGGCTCGGCACTGAAGCTTTCTTT. Amino acid sequence: CSVGGLGTEAFF.

This clone occurred once. The chain has TRBV7-9 and TRBJ2-5, with no clear D. CDR3 length: 14 amino acids. CDR1 SEHNR and CDR2 FQNEAQ come from the germline V gene (reference sequence). V lost 3 bases, J lost 4 bases, and 12 bases lay in between. CDR3 protein: CASSFLSVRETQYF. The DNA for the CDR3 is TGTGCCAGCAGCTTTTTGTCTGTCAGAGAGACCCAGTACTTC.

The CDR3 nucleotides are TGTGCCAGCAGCTTGAGGTCTAGCGGCTCCTACAATGAGCAGTTCTTC. Its translation is CASSLRSSGSYNEQFF. The chain joins TRBV5-4 to TRBJ2-1, with 7 bases aligning to TRBD2. V shed 1 base, J shed 0 bases, and the junction held 4 bases outside the gene matches. Germline V gives CDR1 SGHNT, CDR2 YYREEE (reference sequence). This CDR3 has 16 amino acids.

Turning to this clone: The sample contains more than one DNA sequence encoding this CDR3. The V call is TRBV5-1, the J call TRBJ2-7; D uncertain. Trimming removed 0 bases from V and 0 bases from J, with 4 bases in between. Germline V gene data show CDR1 as SGHRS and CDR2 as YFSETQ. This CDR3 contains 13 residues. The CDR3 DNA follows: TGCGCCAGCAGCTTGGACGGCTCCTACGAGCAGTACTTC. This gives the protein CASSLDGSYEQYF.

V gene TRBV7-2 combines with J gene TRBJ2-1, with TRBD2 as a possible D gene (7 bases). The ends were cut back, 8 bases at V and 7 bases at J, with 21 bases in the middle. The CDR3 contains 15 residues. Germline lookup yields CDR1 SGHTA and CDR2 FQGNSA. DNA of the CDR3: TGTGCCAGCGACCTCTTCGGGGGGCGGCGGAATGAGCAGTTCTTC. Translated: CASDLFGGRRNEQFF.

The rearrangement links TRBV28 to TRBJ2-1; the D is unclear. Trimming removed 2 bases from V and 10 bases from J, with 6 bases in between. Germline loops: CDR1 MDHEN, CDR2 SYDVKM. The CDR3 contains 11 residues. CDR3 nucleotides: TGTGCCAGCAGTTTAGAGGTAGAGCAGTTCTTC. Amino acid sequence: CASSLEVEQFF.

This clone was seen a few times. This chain joins TRBV4-1 and TRBJ1-2, with 10 bases fitting TRBD1. The V gene end was trimmed by 3 bases and the J gene end by 4 bases; junction bases not matched to a gene: 14. Germline-derived CDR1 and CDR2 are MGHRA and YSYEKL. This CDR3 contains 18 residues. CDR3 region: CASSHLWDRGERAYGYTF. In DNA form, the CDR3 reads TGCGCCAGCAGCCATTTGTGGGACAGGGGAGAACGCGCCTATGGCTACACCTTC.

The chain employs TRBV28 and TRBJ2-7, with 9 nucleotides matching TRBD1. The V and J ends lost 5 bases and 9 bases, in that order; junction bases with no gene match: 8. The CDR3 sequence is 13 residues long. Germline CDR1 reads MDHEN; CDR2 reads SYDVKM. The CDR3 sequence is CASSPWTGDGQYF. CDR3 in DNA: TGTGCCAGCAGTCCCTGGACAGGGGATGGGCAGTACTTC.

The chain has TRBV4-1 and TRBJ2-3, with 12 nucleotides matching TRBD2. The V gene end was trimmed by 0 bases and the J gene end by 5 bases; junction bases not matched to a gene: 0. This CDR3 is 15 amino acids long. Germline loops: CDR1 MGHRA, CDR2 YSYEKL. The CDR3 spells CASSQEGLAGDTQYF. CDR3 nucleotides: TGCGCCAGCAGCCAAGAGGGACTAGCGGGAGATACGCAGTATTTT.

The chain employs TRBV4-1 and TRBJ2-7, with D unclear. The CDR3 consists of 14 residues. V dropped 2 bases and J dropped 3 bases, with 11 bases sitting between them. Per the germline V gene, CDR1 is MGHRA and CDR2 is YSYEKL. The CDR3 protein is CASSQTEKGYEQYF. The CDR3 DNA follows: TGCGCCAGCAGCCAAACAGAGAAGGGCTACGAGCAGTACTTC.

This clone occurred once. The V call is TRBV27, the J call TRBJ1-5; D is perhaps TRBD1 (6 bases). There are 18 residues in the CDR3. Trimming left V 2 bases short and J 2 bases short, with 19 bases between. Per germline, CDR1 MNHEY and CDR2 SMNVEV (reference sequence). The CDR3 region is CASSLNSRGLTGNQPQHF. CDR3 bases: TGTGCCAGCAGTTTAAACTCCAGGGGTTTGACGGGCAATCAGCCCCAGCATTTT.

V gene TRBV6-2 or TRBV6-3 combines with J gene TRBJ2-3, with no clear D. V gave up 2 bases and J gave up 1 base, with 22 bases separating them. Germline loops: CDR1 MNHEY, CDR2 SVGEGT. The CDR3 spans 19 residues. CDR3 in DNA: TGTGCCAGCAGTTACGTGGGGTTTTTCGGTGGGTCGGGCACAGATACGCAGTATTTT. Translating it yields CASSYVGFFGGSGTDTQYF.

The V call is TRBV7-2, the J call TRBJ1-2; D is uncertain. The CDR3 extends over 17 amino acids. Germline V lookup: CDR1 SGHTA, CDR2 FQGNSA. Trimming pared 1 base from V and 4 bases from J, leaving 19 bases between. The CDR3: CASSLGRYSDPFYGYTF. CDR3 DNA: TGTGCCAGCAGCTTAGGCCGCTACAGCGATCCTTTCTATGGCTACACCTTC.

A note on this clone: The identical CDR3 is also encoded by other nucleotide sequences in the sample. The chain uses TRBV7-3 and TRBJ2-2; no clear D gene. Germline assignment: CDR1 SGHTA and CDR2 FQGTGA. The CDR3 runs 13 residues. V was cut by 0 bases and J by 4 bases, with 3 bases left in between. The CDR3 coding sequence is TGTGCCAGCAGCTTAACTAGCACCGGGGAGCTGTTTTTT. Its protein is CASSLTSTGELFF.

The chain couples TRBV18 to TRBJ1-3; 8 positions agree with TRBD1. CDR3 size: 18 residues. J was trimmed by 1 base and V by 5 bases; bases with no gene match: 13. Germline-derived CDR1 and CDR2 are KGHSH and LQKENI. This CDR3 is CASSSDTLGQGSGNTIYF. The CDR3, as DNA: TGTGCCAGCTCATCCGATACTCTAGGACAGGGTTCTGGAAACACCATATATTTT.

The chain carries TRBV29-1 and TRBJ2-3; D is unclear. The CDR3 consists of 14 residues. V gave up 5 bases and J gave up 2 bases, with 14 bases separating them. Germline lookup yields CDR1 SQVTM and CDR2 ANQGSEA. The CDR3 sequence is CSVLERRHTDTQYF. For the CDR3, the DNA is TGCAGCGTTTTAGAACGCCGGCACACAGATACGCAGTATTTT.

This rearrangement joins TRBV5-8 to TRBJ1-6, with TRBD1 matching over 8 bases. This CDR3 is 17 amino acids long. V lost 2 bases to trimming and J lost 2 bases; unmatched junction nucleotides: 6. CDR1 is SGHTS, CDR2 YDEGEE, per germline. CDR3 sequence (DNA): TGTGCCAGCAGCTTTTCCCAGGGGGCCACCTATAATTCACCCCTCCACTTT. It specifies CASSFSQGATYNSPLHF.

This sequence joins TRBV7-2 and TRBJ2-7; D remains unclear. Per germline, CDR1 SGHTA and CDR2 FQGNSA. This CDR3 spans 12 amino acids. Trimming stripped 3 bases from V and 6 bases from J, with 9 bases between. Here the CDR3 DNA reads TGTGCCAGCAGCTTCGGGTTCGGCGAGCAGTACTTC. As protein: CASSFGFGEQYF.

The chain links TRBV30 to TRBJ2-6; 8 nucleotides line up with TRBD1. V was pared by 6 bases and J by 2 bases, with 0 bases of the junction left unmatched. Germline CDR1 GTSNPN, CDR2 SVGIG (reference sequence). The CDR3 length is 13 residues. The CDR3 coding sequence is TGTGCCTGCAGGGGGCCTGGGGCCAACGTCCTGACTTTC. It yields the protein CACRGPGANVLTF.

The chain combines TRBV28 with TRBJ1-4, with 11 bases lining up with TRBD1. The trim removed 6 bases at V and 4 bases at J, leaving 10 bases unmatched. Germline values: CDR1 MDHEN, CDR2 SYDVKM. The CDR3 runs to 17 residues. The CDR3 loop reads CASRSPGQGGFNEKLFF. In DNA, the CDR3 is TGTGCCAGCAGGTCACCGGGACAGGGGGGCTTTAATGAAAAACTGTTTTTT.